This T cell receptor beta chain was obtained from a study of blood T cell repertoires in COVID-19. Looking at the study overall: PBMCs, B-cell-depleted T cells, or T cells were the source of the cDNA or gDNA that made up the material.

Germline loops: CDR1 SGHRS, CDR2 YFSETQ. This CDR3 region has 15 residues. Trimming cost V 1 base and J 1 base; bases outside gene matches: 4. Using immunoSEQ multiplex PCR, the repertoire was profiled, and TCRdb retains in-frame clones only, with some absent. The sample carries approximately 150,000 clones, roughly 89% recorded once. The rearrangement links TRBV5-1 to TRBJ2-7, with 8 positions matching TRBD2. This clonotype was sampled from a woman between 50 and 59 years old with acute or convalescent COVID-19. The specimen was peripheral blood. CDR3 nucleotide sequence: TGCGCCAGCAGCTTGACTAGCGGAGGATCCTACGAGCAGTACTTC. Translating it yields CASSLTSGGSYEQYF.